Each of the 13 T cell receptor beta chains below was sequenced from the same sample in a study of blood T cell repertoires in COVID-19. Only in-frame clones appear in the TCRdb table, and some are missing; sequencing was by immunoSEQ multiplex PCR. This sample has fewer than 600,000 clones, with roughly 88% found just once. The sample comprised PBMCs or T cells enriched from blood (not recorded which). The receptors stem from a woman aged 40 to 50 who had recovered from COVID-19.

The CDR3 DNA follows: TGTGCCAGCAGTGAATGGAGTCCTGAAGCTTTCTTT. As protein: CASSEWSPEAFF. The V call is TRBV6-1, the J call TRBJ1-1; D is undetermined. Germline V gene sequence: CDR1 MNHNS, CDR2 SASEGT. CDR3 length: 12 amino acids. V was shortened by 2 bases and J by 6 bases, with 7 bases between the two germline ends.

The J gene is TRBJ2-5, the V gene TRBV6-5; TRBD2 might be the D (6 bases). Germline assignment: CDR1 MNHEY and CDR2 SVGAGI. The CDR3 is 16 amino acids. V gave up 2 bases and J gave up 4 bases, with 17 bases separating them. The CDR3 nucleotides are TGTGCCAGCAGTTACCTCGCAGGGCGGGATGGAGAGACCCAGTACTTC. Its protein product is CASSYLAGRDGETQYF.

V is TRBV28 and J is TRBJ2-5; D is possibly TRBD1 (6 bases). The CDR3 totals 14 residues. Germline V lookup: CDR1 MDHEN, CDR2 SYDVKM. Trimming shortened V by 6 bases and J by 4 bases, and 15 bases separated the two germline ends. This CDR3 is CASSPTGPRETQYF. The CDR3 coding sequence is TGTGCCAGCAGCCCGACAGGACCGAGAGAGACCCAGTACTTC.

The J gene is TRBJ2-7, the V gene TRBV6-5, with 10 bases identical to TRBD2. Germline V CDR1 and CDR2: MNHEY, SVGAGI. V shed 7 bases, J shed 3 bases, and the junction held 6 bases outside the gene matches. The CDR3 is made up of 14 amino acids. CDR3 sequence: CASTTGTSDYEQYF. DNA of the CDR3: TGTGCCAGCACCACCGGGACTAGCGACTACGAGCAGTACTTC.

The rearrangement uses TRBV6-5 and TRBJ1-1; D might be TRBD1 (6 bases). V lost 6 bases to trimming and J lost 6 bases, with 14 bases between them. The CDR3 is 13 amino acids. Per germline, CDR1 MNHEY and CDR2 SVGAGI. The CDR3 bases are TGTGCCAGCAGCGGACAGATTGGGGCTGAAGCTTTCTTT. This gives the protein CASSGQIGAEAFF.

The V call is TRBV7-8, the J call TRBJ2-1; D not certain. Germline V gene sequence: CDR1 SGHVS, CDR2 FQNEAQ. The CDR3 has 11 residues. V lost 5 bases and J lost 7, with 6 bases in between. The CDR3: CASSHSNEQFF. The CDR3 region has the DNA TGTGCCAGCAGCCACTCGAATGAGCAGTTCTTC.

The chain combines TRBV5-6 with TRBJ1-1; the match to TRBD1 covers 11 bases. The germline V gene encodes CDR1 SGHDT and CDR2 YYEEEE. CDR3 length: 15 residues. J lost 5 bases, V lost 3 bases, and 6 bases had no gene match. In DNA form, the CDR3 reads TGTGCCAGCAGCTGGGACAGGGGGTATGGGACTGAAGCTTTCTTT. Encoded protein: CASSWDRGYGTEAFF. The entire variable domain, with the rest obtained from reference TRBV5-6 and TRBJ1-1, is as follows: DAGVTQSPTHLIKTRGQQVTLRCSPKSGHDTVSWYQQALGQGPQFIFQYYEEEERQRGNFPDRFSGHQFPNYSSELNVNALLLGDSALYLCASSWDRGYGTEAFFGQGTRLTVV.

This clone was seen only a few times. This chain joins TRBV19 and TRBJ1-2; 8 bases agree with TRBD1. The CDR3 has 14 residues. Per germline, CDR1 LNHDA and CDR2 SQIVND (reference sequence). V was clipped by 7 bases and J by 3 bases; unmatched bases: 7. For the CDR3, the DNA is TGTGCCAGTACCTCAGGGGGCGCGCACTATGGCTACACCTTC. It translates to CASTSGGAHYGYTF.

V is TRBV11-2 and J is TRBJ2-7; D is unclear. Trimming removed 2 bases from V and 6 bases from J, with 5 bases in between. CDR3 length equals 11 residues. CDR1 is SGHAT, CDR2 FQNNGV, per germline. The CDR3 coding sequence is TGTGCCAGCAGCTTACAACTCGAGCAGTACTTC. Translated, it gives CASSLQLEQYF.

As to this clone: This may come from a read error, since a much larger clone is one base off. Other DNA sequences from this sample encode an identical CDR3 as well. The rearrangement uses TRBV11-2 and TRBJ2-7; 10 bases are a match to TRBD2. The CDR3 sequence is 14 residues long. V lost 3 bases, J lost 4 bases, and 3 bases stayed unmatched. Germline loops: CDR1 SGHAT, CDR2 FQNNGV. The CDR3 reads CASSFSSGSYEQYF. In nucleotides, the CDR3 is TGTGCCAGCAGCTTCTCTAGCGGGAGTTACGAGCAGTACTTC.

The V gene is TRBV5-1, the J gene TRBJ1-4; D gene uncertain. The CDR3 is 15 amino acids. V was cut by 1 base and J by 0 bases, with 7 bases left in between. Germline loops: CDR1 SGHRS, CDR2 YFSETQ. CDR3 protein: CASSLTSATNEKLFF. The CDR3, as DNA: TGCGCCAGCAGCTTGACATCTGCAACTAATGAAAAACTGTTTTTT.

The V gene is TRBV25-1, the J gene TRBJ1-2; D perhaps matches TRBD1 (5 bases). The CDR3 has 13 residues. V was trimmed by 6 bases and J by 9 bases, leaving 17 bases between them. CDR1 is MGHDK, CDR2 SYGVNS, per germline. The CDR3 region is CASRRRQGIRYTF. The CDR3 region has the DNA TGTGCCAGCAGAAGGCGCCAGGGAATCCGCTACACCTTC.

DNA of the CDR3: TGTGCCAGCAGCTTAGGTGTGGCCGGGTACAATGAGCAGTTCTTC. Translating it yields CASSLGVAGYNEQFF. This chain joins TRBV7-2 and TRBJ2-1, with D unresolved. Trimming removed 1 base at V and 4 bases at J, with 11 bases between. Germline assignment: CDR1 SGHTA and CDR2 FQGNSA. CDR3 length: 15 amino acids.